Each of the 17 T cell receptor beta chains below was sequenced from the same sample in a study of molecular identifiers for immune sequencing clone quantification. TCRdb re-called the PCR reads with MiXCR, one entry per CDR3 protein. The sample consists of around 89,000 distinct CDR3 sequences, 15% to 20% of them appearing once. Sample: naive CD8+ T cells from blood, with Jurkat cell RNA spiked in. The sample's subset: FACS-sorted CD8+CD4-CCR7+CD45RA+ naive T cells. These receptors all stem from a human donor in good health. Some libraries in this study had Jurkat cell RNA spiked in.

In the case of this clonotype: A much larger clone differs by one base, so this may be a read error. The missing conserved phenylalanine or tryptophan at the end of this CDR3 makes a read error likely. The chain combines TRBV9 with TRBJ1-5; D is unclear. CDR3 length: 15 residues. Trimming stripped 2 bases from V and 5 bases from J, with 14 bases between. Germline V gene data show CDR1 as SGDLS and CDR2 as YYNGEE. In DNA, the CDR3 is TGTGCCAGCAGCGTCGCGGGGAGGGAGGATCAGCCCCAGCATCTT. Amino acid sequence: CASSVAGREDQPQHL.

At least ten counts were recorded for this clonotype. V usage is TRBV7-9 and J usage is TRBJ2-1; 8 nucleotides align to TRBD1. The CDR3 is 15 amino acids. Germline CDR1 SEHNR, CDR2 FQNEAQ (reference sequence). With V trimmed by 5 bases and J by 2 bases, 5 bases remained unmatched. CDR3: CASSRTGTAYNEQFF. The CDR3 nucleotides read TGTGCCAGCAGCAGGACAGGGACGGCCTACAATGAGCAGTTCTTC.

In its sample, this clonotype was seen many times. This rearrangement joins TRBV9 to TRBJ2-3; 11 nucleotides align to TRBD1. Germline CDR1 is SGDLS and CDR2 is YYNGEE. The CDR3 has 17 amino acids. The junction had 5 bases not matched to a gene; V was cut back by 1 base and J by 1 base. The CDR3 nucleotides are TGTGCCAGCAGCGTATCGGACAGGGGGCGAGGCACAGATACGCAGTATTTT. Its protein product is CASSVSDRGRGTDTQYF.

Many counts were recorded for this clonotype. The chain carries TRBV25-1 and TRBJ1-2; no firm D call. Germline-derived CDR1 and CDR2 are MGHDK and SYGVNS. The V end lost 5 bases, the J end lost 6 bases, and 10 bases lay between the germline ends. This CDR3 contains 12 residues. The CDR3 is CASSIGLDGYTF. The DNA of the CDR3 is TGTGCCAGCAGTATAGGATTGGATGGCTACACCTTC.

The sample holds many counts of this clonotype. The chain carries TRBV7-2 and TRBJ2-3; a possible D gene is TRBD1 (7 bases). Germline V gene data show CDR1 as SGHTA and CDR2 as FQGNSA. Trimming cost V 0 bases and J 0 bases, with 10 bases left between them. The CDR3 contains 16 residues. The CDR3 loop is CASSLAAGQSTDTQYF. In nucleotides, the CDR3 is TGTGCCAGCAGCTTAGCCGCGGGACAGAGCACAGATACGCAGTATTTT.

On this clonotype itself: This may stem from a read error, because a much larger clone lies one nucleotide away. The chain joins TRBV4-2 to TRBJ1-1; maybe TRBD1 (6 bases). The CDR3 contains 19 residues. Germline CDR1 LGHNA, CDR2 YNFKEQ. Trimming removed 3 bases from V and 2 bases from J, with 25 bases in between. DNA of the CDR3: TGTGCCAGCAGCCATGACCTCGGGGGCCTGGGCAGGGGTAACACTGAAGCTTTCTTT. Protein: CASSHDLGGLGRGNTEAFF.

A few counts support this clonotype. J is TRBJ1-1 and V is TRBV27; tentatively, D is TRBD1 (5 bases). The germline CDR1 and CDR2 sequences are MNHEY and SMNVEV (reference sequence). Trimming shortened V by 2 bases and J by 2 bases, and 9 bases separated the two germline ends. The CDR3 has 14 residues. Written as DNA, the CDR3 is TGTGCCAGCAGTTTACAGGGTTTTAACACTGAAGCTTTCTTT. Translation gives CASSLQGFNTEAFF.

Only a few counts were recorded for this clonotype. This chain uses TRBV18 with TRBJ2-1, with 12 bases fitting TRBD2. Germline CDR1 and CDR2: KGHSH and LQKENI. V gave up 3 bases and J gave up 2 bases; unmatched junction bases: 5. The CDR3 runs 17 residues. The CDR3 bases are TGTGCCAGCTCACCCCGGACTAGCGGGGACCCCTACAATGAGCAGTTCTTC. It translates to CASSPRTSGDPYNEQFF.

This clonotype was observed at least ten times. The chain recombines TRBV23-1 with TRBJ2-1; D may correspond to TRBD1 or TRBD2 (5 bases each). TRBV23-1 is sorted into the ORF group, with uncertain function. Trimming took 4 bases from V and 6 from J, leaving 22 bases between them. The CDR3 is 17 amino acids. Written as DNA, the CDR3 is TGCGCCAGCAGTCCGTCCAAGGGACGCCCTGTCGCCAATGAGCAGTTCTTC. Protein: CASSPSKGRPVANEQFF.

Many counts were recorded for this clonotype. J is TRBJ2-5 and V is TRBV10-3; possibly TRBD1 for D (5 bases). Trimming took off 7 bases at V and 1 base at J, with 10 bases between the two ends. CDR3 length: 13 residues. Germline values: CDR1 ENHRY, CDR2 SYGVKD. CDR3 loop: CAITPDSQETQYF. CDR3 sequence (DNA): TGTGCCATCACCCCAGACAGCCAAGAGACCCAGTACTTC.

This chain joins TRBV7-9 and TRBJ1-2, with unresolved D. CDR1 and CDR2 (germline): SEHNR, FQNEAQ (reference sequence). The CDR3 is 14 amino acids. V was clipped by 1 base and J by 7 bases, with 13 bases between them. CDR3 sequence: CASSLVEGYLGYTF. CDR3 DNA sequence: TGTGCCAGCAGCTTAGTTGAGGGTTACCTTGGCTACACCTTC.

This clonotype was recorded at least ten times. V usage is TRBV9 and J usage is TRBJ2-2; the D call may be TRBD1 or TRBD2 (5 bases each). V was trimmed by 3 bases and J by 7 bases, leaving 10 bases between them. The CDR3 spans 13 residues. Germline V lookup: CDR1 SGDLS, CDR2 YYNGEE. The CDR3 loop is CASSDGDLGELFF. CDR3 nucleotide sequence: TGTGCCAGCAGCGACGGGGACCTCGGGGAGCTGTTTTTT.

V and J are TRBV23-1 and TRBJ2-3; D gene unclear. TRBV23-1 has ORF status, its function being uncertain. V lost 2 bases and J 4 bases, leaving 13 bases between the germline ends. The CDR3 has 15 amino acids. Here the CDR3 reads CASSQPWTAPDTQYF. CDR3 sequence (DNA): TGCGCCAGCAGTCAACCCTGGACCGCTCCAGATACGCAGTATTTT.

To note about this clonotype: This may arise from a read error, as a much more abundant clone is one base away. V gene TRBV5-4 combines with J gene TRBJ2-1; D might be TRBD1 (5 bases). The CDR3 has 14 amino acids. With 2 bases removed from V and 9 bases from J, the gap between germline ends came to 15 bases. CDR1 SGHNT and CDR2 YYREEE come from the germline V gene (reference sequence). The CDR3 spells CASSFKGKDIEQFF. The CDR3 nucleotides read TGTGCCAGCAGCTTTAAGGGGAAGGATATTGAGCAGTTCTTC.

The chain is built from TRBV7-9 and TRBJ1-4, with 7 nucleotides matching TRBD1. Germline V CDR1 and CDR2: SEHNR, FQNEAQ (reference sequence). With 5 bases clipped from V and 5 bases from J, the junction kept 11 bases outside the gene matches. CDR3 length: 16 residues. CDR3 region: CASSRIPGGGNEKLFF. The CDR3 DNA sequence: TGTGCCAGCAGCCGCATTCCAGGGGGAGGGAATGAAAAACTGTTTTTT. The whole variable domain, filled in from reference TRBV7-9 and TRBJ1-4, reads DTGVSQNPRHKITKRGQNVTFRCDPISEHNRLYWYRQTLGQGPEFLTYFQNEAQLEKSRLLSDRFSAERPKGSFSTLEIQRTEQGDSAMYLCASSRIPGGGNEKLFFGSGTQLSVL.

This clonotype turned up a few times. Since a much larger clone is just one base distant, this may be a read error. The chain's CDR3 is CASSSTGLYNQPRHF. Written as DNA, the CDR3 is TGTGCCAGCAGTTCGACAGGCCTATACAATCAGCCCCGGCATTTT. The chain carries TRBV27 and TRBJ1-5, with D perhaps TRBD1 (6 bases). The CDR3 contains 15 residues. CDR1 and CDR2 from the germline V gene are MNHEY and SMNVEV (reference sequence).

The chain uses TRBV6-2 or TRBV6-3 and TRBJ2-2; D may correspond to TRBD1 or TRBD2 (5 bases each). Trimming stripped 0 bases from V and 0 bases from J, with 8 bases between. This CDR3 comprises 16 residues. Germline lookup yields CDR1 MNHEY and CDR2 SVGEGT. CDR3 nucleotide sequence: TGTGCCAGCAGTTACTCGAGAGGGGCGAACACCGGGGAGCTGTTTTTT. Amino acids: CASSYSRGANTGELFF.